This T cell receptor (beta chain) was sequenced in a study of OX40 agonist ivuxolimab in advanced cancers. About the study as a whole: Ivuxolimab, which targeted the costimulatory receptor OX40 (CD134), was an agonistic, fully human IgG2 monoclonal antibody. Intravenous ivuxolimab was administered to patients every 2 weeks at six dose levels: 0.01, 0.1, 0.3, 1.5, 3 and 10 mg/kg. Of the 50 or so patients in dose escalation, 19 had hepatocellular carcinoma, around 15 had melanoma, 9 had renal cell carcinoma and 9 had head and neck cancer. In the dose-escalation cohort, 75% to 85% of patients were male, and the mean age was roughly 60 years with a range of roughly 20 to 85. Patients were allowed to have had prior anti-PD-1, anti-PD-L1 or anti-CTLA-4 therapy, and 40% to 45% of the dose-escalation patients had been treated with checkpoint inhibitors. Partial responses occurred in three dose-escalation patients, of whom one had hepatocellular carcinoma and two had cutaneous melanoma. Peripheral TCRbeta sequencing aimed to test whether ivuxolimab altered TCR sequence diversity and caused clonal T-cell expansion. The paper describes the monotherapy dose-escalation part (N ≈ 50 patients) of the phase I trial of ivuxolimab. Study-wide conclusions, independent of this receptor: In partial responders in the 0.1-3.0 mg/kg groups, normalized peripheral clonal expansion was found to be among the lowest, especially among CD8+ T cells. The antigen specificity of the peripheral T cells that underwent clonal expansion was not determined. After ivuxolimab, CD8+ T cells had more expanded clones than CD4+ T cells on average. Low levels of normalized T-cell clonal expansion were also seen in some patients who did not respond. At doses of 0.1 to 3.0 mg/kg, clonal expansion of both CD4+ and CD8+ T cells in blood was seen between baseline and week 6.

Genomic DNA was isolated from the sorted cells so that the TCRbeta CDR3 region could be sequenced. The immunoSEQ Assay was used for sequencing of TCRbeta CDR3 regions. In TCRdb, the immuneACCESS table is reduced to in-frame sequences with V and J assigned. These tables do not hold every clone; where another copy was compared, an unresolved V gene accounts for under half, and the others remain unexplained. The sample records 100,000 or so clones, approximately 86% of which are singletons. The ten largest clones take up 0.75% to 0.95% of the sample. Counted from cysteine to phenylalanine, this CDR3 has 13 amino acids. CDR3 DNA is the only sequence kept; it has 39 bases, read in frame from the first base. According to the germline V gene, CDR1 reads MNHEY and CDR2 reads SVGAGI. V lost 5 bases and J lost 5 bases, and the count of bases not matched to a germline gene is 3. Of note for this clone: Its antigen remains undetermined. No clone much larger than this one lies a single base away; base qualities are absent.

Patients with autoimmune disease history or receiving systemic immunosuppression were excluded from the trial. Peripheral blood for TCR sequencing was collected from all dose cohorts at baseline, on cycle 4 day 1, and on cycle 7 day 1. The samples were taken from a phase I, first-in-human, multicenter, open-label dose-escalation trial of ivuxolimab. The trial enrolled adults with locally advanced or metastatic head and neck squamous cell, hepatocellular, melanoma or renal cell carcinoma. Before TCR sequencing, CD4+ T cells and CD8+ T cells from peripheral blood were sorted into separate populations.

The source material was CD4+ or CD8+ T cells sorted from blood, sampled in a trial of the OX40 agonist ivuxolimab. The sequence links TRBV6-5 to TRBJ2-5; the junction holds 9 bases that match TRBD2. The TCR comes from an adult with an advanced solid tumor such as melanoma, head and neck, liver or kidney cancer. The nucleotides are TGTGCCAGCAGTACACTAGCGGGCGAGACCCAGTACTTC. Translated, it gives CASSTLAGETQYF.